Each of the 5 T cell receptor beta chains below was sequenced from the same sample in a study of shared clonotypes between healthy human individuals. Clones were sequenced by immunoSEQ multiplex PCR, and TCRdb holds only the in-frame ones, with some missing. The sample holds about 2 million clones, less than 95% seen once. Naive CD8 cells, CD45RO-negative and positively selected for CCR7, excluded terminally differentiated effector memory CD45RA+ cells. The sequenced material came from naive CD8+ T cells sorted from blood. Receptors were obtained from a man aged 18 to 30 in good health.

The CDR3 loop is CASGTGDDTGELFF. DNA for the CDR3: TGCGCCAGCGGAACAGGGGATGACACCGGGGAGCTGTTTTTT. The V and J genes are TRBV5-1 and TRBJ2-2, with 7 bases fitting TRBD1. J lost 3 bases, V lost 7 bases, and 6 bases had no gene match. CDR1 and CDR2 from the germline V gene are SGHRS and YFSETQ. The CDR3 has 14 residues.

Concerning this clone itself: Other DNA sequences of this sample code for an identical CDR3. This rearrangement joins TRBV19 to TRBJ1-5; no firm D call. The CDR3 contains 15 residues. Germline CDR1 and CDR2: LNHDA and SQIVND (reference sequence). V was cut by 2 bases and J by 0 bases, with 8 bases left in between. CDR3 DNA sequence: TGTGCCAGTAGTATAAACAGCTATAGCAATCAGCCCCAGCATTTT. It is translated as CASSINSYSNQPQHF.

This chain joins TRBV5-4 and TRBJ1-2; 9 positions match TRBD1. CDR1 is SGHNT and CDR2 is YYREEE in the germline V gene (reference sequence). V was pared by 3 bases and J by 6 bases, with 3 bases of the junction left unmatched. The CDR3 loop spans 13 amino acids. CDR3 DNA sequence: TGTGCCAGCAGCTGGACAGGGGAGCATGGCTACACCTTC. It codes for CASSWTGEHGYTF.

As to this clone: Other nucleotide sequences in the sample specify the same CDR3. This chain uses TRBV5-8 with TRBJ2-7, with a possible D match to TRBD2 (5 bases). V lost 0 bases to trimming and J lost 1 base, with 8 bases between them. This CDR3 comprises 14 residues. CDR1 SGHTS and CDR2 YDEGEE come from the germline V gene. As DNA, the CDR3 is TGTGCCAGCAGCTTGGGGACTCCTTCCTACGAGCAGTACTTC. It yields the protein CASSLGTPSYEQYF.

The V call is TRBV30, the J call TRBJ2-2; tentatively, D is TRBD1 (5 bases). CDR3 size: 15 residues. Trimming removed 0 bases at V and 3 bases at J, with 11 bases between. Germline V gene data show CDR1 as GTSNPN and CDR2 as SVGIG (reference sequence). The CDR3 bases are TGTGCCTGGAGTGTAGGCAGGGTAGACACCGGGGAGCTGTTTTTT. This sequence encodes CAWSVGRVDTGELFF.